One sample yielded the 30 T cell receptor beta chains listed below, sequenced in a study of graft-versus-host responses after intestinal transplantation. TCRdb's table, derived via immunoSEQ multiplex PCR, lists solely in-frame clones and lacks some. This table has tens of thousands of clones, about 89% appearing once. The sample consisted of PBMCs, taken 650 to 680 days after intestinal transplant. Receptors were obtained from a human patient who received an intestinal transplant, so some T cells may come from the graft donor.

This clone came up a few times. The chain employs TRBV4-1 and TRBJ1-1; D remains ambiguous. Deletions cut 8 bases from V and 6 bases from J, with 13 bases between. CDR1 and CDR2 from the germline V gene are MGHRA and YSYEKL. The CDR3 extends over 12 amino acids. This chain's CDR3 is CASFSREAEAFF. Written as DNA, the CDR3 is TGCGCCAGCTTTTCAAGGGAAGCTGAAGCTTTCTTT.

The chain joins TRBV6-1 to TRBJ2-1; perhaps TRBD2 as D (6 bases). Germline loops: CDR1 MNHNS, CDR2 SASEGT. This CDR3 comprises 13 residues. The V and J ends lost 8 bases and 8 bases respectively, with 16 bases between them. The chain's CDR3 is CASGEDPLYEQFF. The CDR3 nucleotides read TGTGCCAGCGGGGAGGACCCCCTCTATGAGCAGTTCTTC.

The chain carries TRBV11-1 and TRBJ1-3; D ambiguous. The CDR3 is made up of 16 amino acids. Germline CDR1 and CDR2: SGHAT and FQDESV (reference sequence). V was trimmed by 5 bases and J by 3 bases, leaving 17 bases between them. The CDR3 coding sequence is TGTGCCAGCAGCCAAACCGGGGAGGGCCGTGGAAACACCATATATTTT. Its protein is CASSQTGEGRGNTIYF. Based on the CDR3 plus reference TRBV11-1 and TRBJ1-3, the full variable domain is EAEVAQSPRYKITEKSQAVAFWCDPISGHATLYWYRQILGQGPELLVQFQDESVVDDSQLPKDRFSAERLKGVDSTLKIQPAELGDSAMYLCASSQTGEGRGNTIYFGEGSWLTVV.

This chain joins TRBV7-3 and TRBJ1-3, with D unclear. CDR1 is SGHTA, CDR2 FQGTGA, per germline. This CDR3 is built from 14 residues. V shed 5 bases and J shed 0 bases, with 8 bases lying between them. CDR3: CASSQTSSGNTIYF. The CDR3 nucleotides read TGTGCCAGCAGCCAAACGAGCTCTGGAAACACCATATATTTT.

The chain links TRBV4-1 to TRBJ1-4; weak D call: TRBD1 (6 bases). The CDR3 sequence is 19 residues long. Germline V gene data show CDR1 as MGHRA and CDR2 as YSYEKL. V was pared by 7 bases and J by 3 bases, with 27 bases between. CDR3 coding DNA: TGCGCCAGCATCCCCCCCGGGGACAAGGGTCTGGGCCCTAATGAAAAACTGTTTTTT. The encoded protein is CASIPPGDKGLGPNEKLFF.

V usage is TRBV6-1 and J usage is TRBJ1-6, with D possibly being TRBD1 (5 bases). The V end lost 6 bases, the J end lost 2 bases, and 11 bases lay between the germline ends. The V gene's germline CDR1 is MNHNS and CDR2 SASEGT. The CDR3 loop spans 15 amino acids. The CDR3 DNA is TGTGCCAGCAGCTCCGACAGCGCCTATAATTCACCCCTCCACTTT. Its translation is CASSSDSAYNSPLHF.

In nucleotides, the CDR3 is TGTGCCAGCAGCCCCGACCGAGACTATGGCTACACCTTC. Translated: CASSPDRDYGYTF. J is TRBJ1-2 and V is TRBV14; no firm D call. V was clipped by 4 bases and J by 3 bases, with 9 bases between them. The CDR3 totals 13 residues. The germline gives CDR1 SGHDN, CDR2 FVKESK.

This rearrangement joins TRBV5-5 to TRBJ2-5, with D uncertain. The CDR3 consists of 13 residues. CDR1 and CDR2 (germline): SGHKS, YYEKEE (reference sequence). Trimming stripped 3 bases from V and 4 bases from J, with 10 bases between. CDR3 sequence (DNA): TGTGCCAGCAGCTGGGGATACGGAGAGACCCAGTACTTC. This codes for CASSWGYGETQYF.

The sample holds a few counts of this clone. This rearrangement joins TRBV7-2 to TRBJ1-1; a possible D gene is TRBD1 (6 bases). This CDR3 is built from 13 residues. Germline V CDR1 and CDR2: SGHTA, FQGNSA. V lost 6 bases to trimming and J lost 4 bases, with 12 bases between them. The CDR3 DNA is TGTGCCAGCAGTTCTAAAGGGGGCACTGAAGCTTTCTTT. The encoded protein is CASSSKGGTEAFF.

This sequence joins TRBV27 and TRBJ1-6, with D possibly being TRBD1 (6 bases). Between the trimmed V and J ends, which lost 6 bases and 8 bases, there was a span of 20 bases. Germline V gene data show CDR1 as MNHEY and CDR2 as SMNVEV (reference sequence). This CDR3 has 16 amino acids. In DNA form, the CDR3 reads TGTGCCAGCAGACGCCTTTCGACAGGTCTGGATTCACCCCTCCACTTT. Translated, it gives CASRRLSTGLDSPLHF.

The chain employs TRBV21-1 and TRBJ1-5. TRBV21-1 is described as a pseudogene. The CDR3 consists of 14 residues. CDR3: CASSGEGRNQPQHF. The DNA for the CDR3 is TGTGCCAGCAGCGGGGAAGGGAGGAATCAGCCCCAGCATTTT.

The chain recombines TRBV12-5 with TRBJ2-5, with D hard to call. The CDR3 covers 13 residues. With 4 bases removed from V and 5 bases from J, the gap between germline ends came to 11 bases. Germline assignment: CDR1 LGHNT and CDR2 FRNRAP. Here the CDR3 reads CASGSLLGETQYF. The CDR3 DNA is TGTGCTAGTGGTTCCTTATTGGGGGAGACCCAGTACTTC.

This sequence joins TRBV6-1 and TRBJ1-1; 10 nucleotides match TRBD1. CDR3 length: 16 residues. In germline, CDR1 is MNHNS, CDR2 SASEGT. V was clipped by 5 bases and J by 4 bases; unmatched bases: 10. The CDR3 region is CASSQGQGVGGTEAFF. Here the CDR3 DNA reads TGTGCCAGCAGTCAAGGACAGGGGGTCGGTGGCACTGAAGCTTTCTTT.

The rearrangement links TRBV15 to TRBJ1-5; TRBD1 is a possible D gene (5 bases). Deletions cut 8 bases from V and 2 bases from J, with 19 bases between. This CDR3 comprises 16 residues. Germline loops: CDR1 LNHNV, CDR2 YYDKDF (reference sequence). CDR3 amino acids: CATLDTKRGGNQPQHF. In DNA form, the CDR3 reads TGTGCCACCCTGGACACCAAGCGGGGGGGCAATCAGCCCCAGCATTTT. The variable domain in full, completed from reference TRBV15 and TRBJ1-5, reads DAMVIQNPRYQVTQFGKPVTLSCSQTLNHNVMYWYQQKSSQAPKLLFHYYDKDFNNEADTPDNFQSRRPNTSFCFLDIRSPGLGDTAMYLCATLDTKRGGNQPQHFGDGTRLSIL.

The chain carries TRBV5-1 and TRBJ1-1; a weak D match, TRBD1 (6 bases). Trimming stripped 2 bases from V and 7 bases from J, with 12 bases between. The CDR3 consists of 13 residues. CDR1 SGHRS and CDR2 YFSETQ come from the germline V gene. The CDR3, as DNA: TGCGCCAGCAGCTTACCACAGGGTCTTGAAGCTTTCTTT. Protein sequence: CASSLPQGLEAFF.

The V and J genes are TRBV5-1 and TRBJ2-5; 11 nucleotides line up with TRBD2. CDR3 size: 16 residues. CDR1 and CDR2 (germline): SGHRS, YFSETQ. J lost 1 base, V lost 2 bases, and 4 bases had no gene match. CDR3 nucleotide sequence: TGCGCCAGCAGCTTTTGGCTAGCGGGGGGCCAAGAGACCCAGTACTTC. This translates into CASSFWLAGGQETQYF.

V gene TRBV9 combines with J gene TRBJ1-2; D unresolved. The CDR3 runs 15 residues. Trimming stripped 3 bases from V and 3 bases from J, with 15 bases between. Germline assignment: CDR1 SGDLS and CDR2 YYNGEE. The CDR3 spells CASSGARERYYGYTF. The CDR3 DNA reads as TGTGCCAGCAGCGGCGCCCGGGAGCGTTACTATGGCTACACCTTC.

The J gene is TRBJ1-2, the V gene TRBV30; perhaps TRBD1 as D (5 bases). Deletions cut 3 bases from V and 4 bases from J, with 18 bases between. Per germline, CDR1 GTSNPN and CDR2 SVGIG (reference sequence). This CDR3 is 15 amino acids long. CDR3 residues: CAWSPATVMSYGYTF. CDR3 sequence (DNA): TGTGCCTGGAGCCCGGCGACAGTCATGAGCTATGGCTACACCTTC. Drawing the rest from reference TRBV30 and TRBJ1-2, the complete variable domain is SQTIHQWPATLVQPVGSPLSLECTVEGTSNPNLYWYRQAAGRGLQLLFYSVGIGQISSEVPQNLSASRPQDRQFILSSKKLLLSDSGFYLCAWSPATVMSYGYTFGSGTRLTVV.

The V and J genes are TRBV7-9 and TRBJ2-7, with D maybe TRBD1 (6 bases). The CDR3 length is 16 residues. Trimming cost V 4 bases and J 2 bases, with 18 bases left between them. Germline CDR1 reads SEHNR; CDR2 reads FQNEAQ (reference sequence). The CDR3, as DNA: TGTGCCAGCAGCTCTAGGACAGCACCCCCGCCCTACGAGCAGTACTTC. Translating gives CASSSRTAPPPYEQYF.

V gene TRBV7-2 combines with J gene TRBJ2-1; 10 positions match TRBD2. Per the germline V gene, CDR1 is SGHTA and CDR2 is FQGNSA. CDR3 length: 16 residues. V shed 0 bases, J shed 5 bases, and the junction held 4 bases outside the gene matches. As DNA, the CDR3 is TGTGCCAGCAGCTTAGCTAGCGGGGGGACTAACAATGAGCAGTTCTTC. It is translated as CASSLASGGTNNEQFF.

This clone has only one observation. The chain couples TRBV6-5 to TRBJ1-5; no reliable D call. Deletions cut 5 bases from V and 7 bases from J, with 12 bases between. Germline V gene sequence: CDR1 MNHEY, CDR2 SVGAGI. There are 13 residues in the CDR3. The CDR3 DNA is TGTGCCAGCAGTGAGGGAGTTAGGCAGCCCCAGCATTTT. This gives the protein CASSEGVRQPQHF.

V and J are TRBV11-3 and TRBJ1-5, with TRBD1 matching over 9 bases. This CDR3 is built from 17 residues. V trimming: 8 bases; J trimming: 0 bases; junction bases outside the gene matches: 11. Germline CDR1 reads SGHNT; CDR2 reads YENEEA. The CDR3 bases are TGTGCCAGCTTCGACAGGGGGAGAGTTCTTAGCAATCAGCCCCAGCATTTT. Its protein is CASFDRGRVLSNQPQHF. The full variable domain, in which reference TRBV11-3 and TRBJ1-5 provide the parts outside the CDR3, is EAGVVQSPRYKIIEKKQPVAFWCNPISGHNTLYWYLQNLGQGPELLIRYENEEAVDDSQLPKDRFSAERLKGVDSTLKIQPAELGDSAVYLCASFDRGRVLSNQPQHFGDGTRLSIL.

The chain is built from TRBV19 and TRBJ1-6, with D hard to call. Germline V gene sequence: CDR1 LNHDA, CDR2 SQIVND (reference sequence). CDR3 size: 17 residues. Trimming pared 5 bases from V and 8 bases from J, leaving 22 bases between. CDR3 nucleotide sequence: TGTGCCAGTAGTGCCTTACCGGGTCGACTCTCCCATTCACCCCTCCACTTT. This encodes CASSALPGRLSHSPLHF.

V and J are TRBV7-6 and TRBJ2-5; a possible D gene is TRBD1 (5 bases). CDR1 and CDR2 from the germline V gene are SGHVS and FNYEAQ. Deletions cut 2 bases from V and 2 bases from J, with 9 bases between. The CDR3 loop spans 14 amino acids. Written as DNA, the CDR3 is TGTGCCAGCAGCTTAAGGGCAGGGCAAGAGACCCAGTACTTC. The encoded protein is CASSLRAGQETQYF.

The rearrangement uses TRBV11-2 and TRBJ1-6; 10 bases are a match to TRBD1. V lost 5 bases and J lost 7; bases outside the gene matches: 5. The CDR3 consists of 15 residues. Germline CDR1 is SGHAT and CDR2 is FQNNGV. CDR3 bases: TGTGCCAGCAGCGCAAGACAGGGGGCCAATTCACCCCTCCACTTT. Translated, it gives CASSARQGANSPLHF.

The chain carries TRBV6-1 and TRBJ2-5; 12 bases line up with TRBD1. The CDR3 is made up of 13 amino acids. J gave up 5 bases and V 8 bases, and 3 bases lay outside the gene matches. Germline assignment: CDR1 MNHNS and CDR2 SASEGT. The CDR3 protein is CASGTGGAETQYF. CDR3 sequence (DNA): TGTGCCAGCGGGACAGGGGGCGCGGAGACCCAGTACTTC.

The chain recombines TRBV5-1 with TRBJ1-1; 7 nucleotides align to TRBD1. J was trimmed by 3 bases and V by 6 bases; bases with no gene match: 8. The CDR3 runs to 14 residues. CDR1 is SGHRS, CDR2 YFSETQ, per germline. The DNA for the CDR3 is TGCGCCAGCAACCGGGACAGAAAGGACACTGAAGCTTTCTTT. As protein: CASNRDRKDTEAFF.

The sample holds one count of this clone. The V call is TRBV11-3, the J call TRBJ2-2; TRBD2 is a possible D gene (6 bases). Germline V gene lookup returns CDR1 SGHNT and CDR2 YENEEA. CDR3 length equals 15 residues. V gave up 1 base and J gave up 4 bases, with 10 bases separating them. CDR3: CASSLADYPTGELFF. CDR3 DNA: TGTGCCAGCAGCTTAGCGGACTACCCCACCGGGGAGCTGTTTTTT.

The chain has TRBV9 and TRBJ1-1, with D perhaps matching TRBD1 (6 bases). From germline, CDR1 is SGDLS and CDR2 YYNGEE. Deletions cut 0 bases from V and 3 bases from J, with 12 bases between. The length of the CDR3 is 15 residues. CDR3 DNA sequence: TGTGCCAGCAGCGTAGAAGGGGGGCTGGACACTGAAGCTTTCTTT. It encodes CASSVEGGLDTEAFF. Complete variable domain (other parts from reference TRBV9 and TRBJ1-1): DSGVTQTPKHLITATGQRVTLRCSPRSGDLSVYWYQQSLDQGLQFLIQYYNGEERAKGNILERFSAQQFPDLHSELNLSSLELGDSALYFCASSVEGGLDTEAFFGQGTRLTVV.

V is TRBV30 and J is TRBJ2-3, with D unclear. Germline loops: CDR1 GTSNPN, CDR2 SVGIG (reference sequence). The V and J ends lost 2 bases and 4 bases respectively, with 16 bases between them. The CDR3 is made up of 15 amino acids. CDR3 sequence reads: CAWSPPAAWADTQYF. In nucleotides, the CDR3 is TGTGCCTGGAGTCCCCCGGCGGCCTGGGCAGATACGCAGTATTTT.